This T cell receptor beta chain comes out of a study of human T cells and chemical hapten exposure. For the study at large: The sensitizer, 2% DPC, was used on around 2 cm by around 2 cm of upper inner arm skin. Study results and limitations: TCRs exceeding 1 in 1000 frequency stayed unchanged with DPC sensitization.

The library gave individual cDNA molecules unique molecular identifiers. Via MiXCR, TCRdb re-called the RACE reads, giving one row per CDR3 protein. The sample yields approximately 90,000 distinct CDR3 sequences, about 10% seen once. Time point described: patch test 1, 2 weeks after DPC sensitization. Treatment indicated: therapeutic diphenylcyclopropenone sensitization with weekly scalp DPC. This CDR3 is built from 14 residues. Per germline, CDR1 KGHSH and CDR2 LQKENI. V lost 3 bases, J lost 2 bases, and 10 bases lay in between. This clonotype was counted a few times. Its antigen remains unknown. This TCR derives from a man aged 40-49 years with alopecia areata. Some clones in this sample may be carry-over from other donors' samples. The material sequenced was whole blood, taken in connection with sensitization to the hapten diphenylcyclopropenone (DPC). This rearrangement joins TRBV18 to TRBJ1-1, with no clear D. For the CDR3, the DNA is TGTGCCAGCTCACCGAGAAGGGTTAACACTGAAGCTTTCTTT. This sequence encodes CASSPRRVNTEAFF.